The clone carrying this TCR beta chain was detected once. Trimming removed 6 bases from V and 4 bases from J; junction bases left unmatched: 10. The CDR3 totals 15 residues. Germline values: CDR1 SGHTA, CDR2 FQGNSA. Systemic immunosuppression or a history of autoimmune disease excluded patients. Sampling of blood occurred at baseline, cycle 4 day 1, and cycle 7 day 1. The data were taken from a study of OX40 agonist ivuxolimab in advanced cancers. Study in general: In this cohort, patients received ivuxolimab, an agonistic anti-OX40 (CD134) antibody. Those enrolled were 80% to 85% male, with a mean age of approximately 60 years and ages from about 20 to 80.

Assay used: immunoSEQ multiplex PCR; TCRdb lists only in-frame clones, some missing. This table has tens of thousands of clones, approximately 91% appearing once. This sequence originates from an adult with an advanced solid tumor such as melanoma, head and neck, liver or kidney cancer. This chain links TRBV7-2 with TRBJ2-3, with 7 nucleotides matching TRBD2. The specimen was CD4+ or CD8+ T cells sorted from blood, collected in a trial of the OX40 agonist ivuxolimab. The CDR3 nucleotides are TGTGCCAGCAGTCCTCGGCGGGGGTTCGCAGATACGCAGTATTTT. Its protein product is CASSPRRGFADTQYF.